This passage covers 29 T cell receptor beta chains from one sample sequenced in a study of breast tumors, draining lymph nodes, adjacent tissues. TCRdb redid the calling of the multiplex PCR reads with MiXCR, one entry per CDR3 protein. In the table there are fewer than 25,000 distinct CDR3 sequences, approximately 60% of which are singletons. Sequenced: tumor-adjacent breast tissue. Receptors originate from a female donor with breast cancer. Some clones in this sample may be carry-over from other donors' samples.

Only a few counts were recorded for this clonotype. The chain employs TRBV6-5 and TRBJ1-3; 10 positions match TRBD1. V was pared by 1 base and J by 0 bases, with 3 bases of the junction left unmatched. Germline lookup yields CDR1 MNHEY and CDR2 SVGAGI. This CDR3 comprises 17 residues. DNA of the CDR3: TGTGCCAGCAGTTACTGGGACAGGGGCTTCTCTGGAAACACCATATATTTT. It is translated as CASSYWDRGFSGNTIYF.

V is TRBV5-5 and J is TRBJ2-7, with 10 bases identical to TRBD1. With 0 bases clipped from V and 7 bases from J, the junction kept 13 bases outside the gene matches. This CDR3 spans 17 amino acids. The V gene's germline CDR1 is SGHKS and CDR2 YYEKEE (reference sequence). The CDR3 DNA follows: TGTGCCAGCAGCTTGGAATTTTTGAGACAGGGGGCGCTTGAGCAGTACTTC. Protein: CASSLEFLRQGALEQYF.

This clonotype was seen many times. A much larger clone lies a single base off, so this may be a read error. The CDR3 DNA reads TGCAGTGCTGGTCGCCTGACTAGCGGGGCGCACTCCTACGAGCAGTACTTC. Translating it yields CSAGRLTSGAHSYEQYF. This chain connects TRBV20-1 to TRBJ2-7; 11 bases fit TRBD2. V lost 5 bases, J lost 0 bases, and 12 bases stayed unmatched. The germline V gene has CDR1 DFQATT and CDR2 SNEGSKA (reference sequence). This CDR3 is built from 17 residues.

This chain connects TRBV5-1 to TRBJ2-7; TRBD1 matches 9 bases. This CDR3 has 14 residues. CDR1 SGHRS and CDR2 YFSETQ come from the germline V gene. With 2 bases clipped from V and 3 bases from J, the junction kept 3 bases outside the gene matches. CDR3 in amino acids: CASSFPGQGYEQYF. CDR3 nucleotides: TGCGCCAGCAGCTTCCCGGGACAGGGCTACGAGCAGTACTTC.

The chain is built from TRBV19 and TRBJ2-5, with D hard to call. This CDR3 contains 16 residues. Trimming shortened V by 0 bases and J by 1 base, and 12 bases separated the two germline ends. The germline V gene has CDR1 LNHDA and CDR2 SQIVND (reference sequence). The CDR3 reads CASSIEWGRPQETQYF. In nucleotides, the CDR3 is TGTGCCAGTAGTATAGAGTGGGGTCGGCCCCAAGAGACCCAGTACTTC.

The table lists this clonotype with many counts. The rearrangement joins TRBV11-2 to TRBJ2-1; D might be TRBD1 (5 bases). From germline, CDR1 is SGHAT and CDR2 FQNNGV. Trimming cost V 2 bases and J 8 bases, with 10 bases left between them. CDR3 length: 13 residues. CDR3 coding DNA: TGTGCCAGCAGCTTAAAGGGGTTCTATGAGCAGTTCTTC. Protein product: CASSLKGFYEQFF.

The rearrangement uses TRBV19 and TRBJ2-5; the match to TRBD2 covers 9 bases. The CDR3 loop spans 16 amino acids. V gave up 10 bases and J gave up 5 bases; unmatched junction bases: 17. CDR1 and CDR2 from the germline V gene are LNHDA and SQIVND (reference sequence). The chain's CDR3 is CATKKGREGPVETQYF. The DNA for the CDR3 is TGTGCCACCAAGAAGGGGCGGGAGGGCCCCGTGGAGACCCAGTACTTC.

The count of this clonotype is one. CDR3 protein: CASSAQNYGYTF. CDR3 bases: TGTGCCAGTAGTGCCCAGAACTATGGCTACACCTTC. The V call is TRBV19, the J call TRBJ1-2; the D is unclear. CDR1 and CDR2 from the germline V gene are LNHDA and SQIVND (reference sequence). The CDR3 runs 12 residues. The V end lost 5 bases, the J end lost 2 bases, and 6 bases lay between the germline ends.

The chain couples TRBV2 to TRBJ2-7, with D possibly being TRBD2 (8 bases). V shed 5 bases and J shed 4 bases, with 21 bases lying between them. Germline CDR1 is SNHLY and CDR2 is FYNNEI. This CDR3 has 16 residues. The CDR3 reads CASSSTGTAGVYEQYF. CDR3 DNA: TGTGCCAGCAGTTCCACCGGGACAGCGGGAGTGTACGAGCAGTACTTC.

This clonotype turned up a few times. V gene TRBV19 combines with J gene TRBJ1-2; weak D call: TRBD1 (5 bases). The V gene lost 6 bases and the J gene lost 2 bases, with 7 bases spanning the gap. The CDR3 totals 12 residues. Germline V CDR1 and CDR2: LNHDA, SQIVND (reference sequence). The CDR3 coding sequence is TGTGCCAGTAGGCGGGGGAACTATGGCTACACCTTC. Encoded protein: CASRRGNYGYTF.

This clonotype was detected many times. The chain uses TRBV2 and TRBJ2-1, with 8 bases fitting TRBD2. V lost 6 bases and J lost 9; bases outside the gene matches: 19. Germline V gene sequence: CDR1 SNHLY, CDR2 FYNNEI. The CDR3 is 17 amino acids. CDR3 DNA: TGTGCCAGCAGGCGGTGGACCTTAGCGGGAAGCGCCCCTGAGCAGTTCTTC. Protein product: CASRRWTLAGSAPEQFF.

This clonotype has ten or more counts. The chain joins TRBV7-3 to TRBJ2-1, with TRBD2 matching 13 bases. The CDR3 is made up of 16 amino acids. J was trimmed by 7 bases and V by 5 bases; bases with no gene match: 8. Germline CDR1 and CDR2: SGHTA and FQGTGA. CDR3 sequence reads: CASSPGGTSGTNEQFF. CDR3 bases: TGTGCCAGCAGCCCAGGGGGGACTAGCGGGACGAATGAGCAGTTCTTC.

This clonotype is judged medium-sized. DNA for the CDR3: TGTGCCAGCAGCTTAGGTGTAGGGACTCTCGGCTACACCTTC. Protein product: CASSLGVGTLGYTF. The chain carries TRBV7-8 and TRBJ1-2; a possible D gene is TRBD1 (5 bases). The CDR3 is made up of 14 amino acids. Trimming took 1 base from V and 8 from J, leaving 14 bases between them. Germline V gives CDR1 SGHVS, CDR2 FQNEAQ.

This chain connects TRBV7-2 to TRBJ2-1; no reliable D call. Germline V CDR1 and CDR2: SGHTA, FQGNSA. V was shortened by 3 bases and J by 1 base, with 7 bases between the two germline ends. This CDR3 is built from 14 residues. The CDR3 is CASSFGYSYNEQFF. The CDR3 nucleotides are TGTGCCAGCAGCTTCGGTTATTCCTACAATGAGCAGTTCTTC.

This clonotype is medium-sized within its sample. V usage is TRBV6-1 and J usage is TRBJ2-7, with 10 bases matching TRBD2. The CDR3 has 15 residues. The trim removed 1 base at V and 0 bases at J, leaving 0 bases unmatched. Germline lookup yields CDR1 MNHNS and CDR2 SASEGT. CDR3 loop: CASSEERGGSYEQYF. CDR3 bases: TGTGCCAGCAGTGAAGAGCGGGGGGGCTCCTACGAGCAGTACTTC.

The rearrangement uses TRBV29-1 and TRBJ2-5; the D is unclear. The CDR3 is made up of 12 amino acids. Trimming cost V 5 bases and J 0 bases, with 7 bases left between them. CDR1 and CDR2 from the germline V gene are SQVTM and ANQGSEA. CDR3 protein: CSVTQNQETQYF. The DNA of the CDR3 is TGCAGCGTTACCCAGAACCAAGAGACCCAGTACTTC.

This clonotype showed up just a few times. The chain couples TRBV7-9 to TRBJ2-1; tentatively, D is TRBD2 (6 bases). The CDR3 length is 14 residues. Trimming stripped 7 bases from V and 3 bases from J, with 13 bases between. CDR1 SEHNR and CDR2 FQNEAQ come from the germline V gene (reference sequence). As DNA, the CDR3 is TGTGCCAGCATGGGCGGGGCCAACTACAATGAGCAGTTCTTC. Its protein product is CASMGGANYNEQFF.

The chain has TRBV11-2 and TRBJ2-1, with D perhaps matching TRBD2 (5 bases). Germline CDR1 is SGHAT and CDR2 is FQNNGV. The CDR3 loop spans 17 amino acids. V was clipped by 4 bases and J by 0 bases, with 16 bases between them. In DNA, the CDR3 is TGTGCCAGCAGCTCCTCCGGGGTGGGGAGCTCCTACAATGAGCAGTTCTTC. This codes for CASSSSGVGSSYNEQFF.

Judged by abundance, this clonotype is medium-sized. This rearrangement joins TRBV4-1 to TRBJ2-5; 11 nucleotides match TRBD2. The CDR3 is 13 amino acids. Germline assignment: CDR1 MGHRA and CDR2 YSYEKL. Germline trimming cut 4 bases from V and 5 bases from J; bases unmatched to any gene: 0. The CDR3 DNA reads TGCGCCAGCAGCCGACTAGCGGGGGAGACCCAGTACTTC. This gives the protein CASSRLAGETQYF.

The table lists this clonotype with a few counts. The gene calls are TRBV13 and TRBJ1-2; 9 positions agree with TRBD1. The CDR3 has 16 residues. With 1 base clipped from V and 2 bases from J, the junction kept 5 bases outside the gene matches. Germline assignment: CDR1 PRHDT and CDR2 FYEKMQ (reference sequence). The CDR3 DNA sequence: TGTGCCAGCAGCTTAGTTTCCGGGACAGGGAACTATGGCTACACCTTC. The encoded protein is CASSLVSGTGNYGYTF. Full variable domain (missing parts from reference TRBV13 and TRBJ1-2): AAGVIQSPRHLIKEKRETATLKCYPIPRHDTVYWYQQGPGQDPQFLISFYEKMQSDKGSIPDRFSAQQFSDYHSELNMSSLELGDSALYFCASSLVSGTGNYGYTFGSGTRLTVV.

The chain links TRBV29-1 to TRBJ1-2; 7 bases match TRBD1. With 6 bases clipped from V and 8 bases from J, the junction kept 18 bases outside the gene matches. Looked up from germline, CDR1 is SQVTM and CDR2 is ANQGSEA. CDR3 length: 15 amino acids. This chain's CDR3 is CSVTAQDRSHNGYTF. CDR3 DNA: TGCAGCGTCACCGCGCAGGACAGGAGTCACAACGGCTACACCTTC.

V gene TRBV15 combines with J gene TRBJ1-5; 9 bases align to TRBD1. This CDR3 is 15 amino acids long. V lost 0 bases, J lost 10 bases, and 7 bases stayed unmatched. Germline V gives CDR1 LNHNV, CDR2 YYDKDF (reference sequence). The CDR3 reads CATSRDFTGGHPQHF. For the CDR3, the DNA is TGTGCCACCAGCAGAGATTTCACAGGGGGCCATCCCCAGCATTTT.

This clonotype was seen many times. This may come from a read error, since a much larger clone is one base off. J is TRBJ1-2 and V is TRBV5-6, with D tentatively TRBD1 (6 bases). CDR3 length equals 14 residues. V lost 0 bases to trimming and J lost 4 bases, with 10 bases between them. Germline CDR1 SGHDT, CDR2 YYEEEE. CDR3 in DNA: TGTGCCAGCAGCTTGGCAGGGGCGACCTATGGCTACACCTTC. It yields the protein CASSLAGATYGYTF.

The chain has TRBV4-3 and TRBJ1-6, with D unclear. The germline gives CDR1 LGHNA, CDR2 YSLEER. This CDR3 has 18 residues. The ends were cut back, 0 bases at V and 0 bases at J, with 12 bases in the middle. The CDR3 DNA sequence: TGCGCCAGCAGCCAAGATCGTCCCGCGAGCTCCTATAATTCACCCCTCCACTTT. It translates to CASSQDRPASSYNSPLHF.

In regard to this clonotype: At one of its ends the junction is not consistent with the germline gene, which may arise from a read error. The chain links TRBV20-1 to TRBJ2-7, with D perhaps TRBD1 (6 bases). The CDR3 consists of 8 residues. Germline-derived CDR1 and CDR2 are DFQATT and SNEGSKA (reference sequence). CDR3 nucleotide sequence: TGCAGTGCTTCAAGACAGGACTTC. Translated: CSASRQDF.

This clonotype was found many times. This chain connects TRBV6-6 to TRBJ2-1, with TRBD2 identical over 11 bases. Per germline, CDR1 MNHNY and CDR2 SVGAGI (reference sequence). The CDR3 is 15 residues long. After removal of 6 bases from V and 7 bases from J, the junction contained 8 bases not matched to a gene. CDR3 loop: CASSYSGGAWNEQFF. CDR3 DNA sequence: TGTGCCAGCAGCTATAGCGGGGGGGCATGGAATGAGCAGTTCTTC.

V gene TRBV7-9 combines with J gene TRBJ1-6, with TRBD1 matching 7 bases. Per germline, CDR1 SEHNR and CDR2 FQNEAQ (reference sequence). After removal of 6 bases from V and 10 bases from J, the junction contained 9 bases not matched to a gene. This CDR3 has 14 amino acids. CDR3 in DNA: TGTGCCAGCAGGCCCGACAGGGCTGGGTCACCCCTCCACTTT. Translated: CASRPDRAGSPLHF.

This chain uses TRBV19 with TRBJ2-1; 10 bases line up with TRBD2. Trimming cost V 7 bases and J 5 bases; bases outside gene matches: 5. This CDR3 region has 14 residues. Germline V lookup: CDR1 LNHDA, CDR2 SQIVND (reference sequence). CDR3 nucleotides: TGTGCCAGTACGGGGACTAGCGTTAACAATGAGCAGTTCTTC. Translated, it gives CASTGTSVNNEQFF.

The CDR3 loop reads CSVDGTGFSADTQYF. The CDR3 DNA sequence: TGCAGCGTTGATGGGACAGGATTTAGCGCAGATACGCAGTATTTT. The chain recombines TRBV29-1 with TRBJ2-3, with 8 bases aligning to TRBD1. The germline V gene has CDR1 SQVTM and CDR2 ANQGSEA. The CDR3 sequence is 15 residues long. Trimming removed 3 bases from V and 4 bases from J; junction bases left unmatched: 9.